This T cell receptor (beta chain) was recovered during a study of T cell changes during pregnancy in multiple sclerosis. Measured with immunoSEQ multiplex PCR; TCRdb has only the in-frame clones, and not every one. Counted here are over 80,000 clones, about nine tenths occurring once; the ten biggest clones make up around 0.79%. This clone occurred a few times. The identical CDR3 is also encoded by other nucleotide sequences in the sample. V shed 3 bases and J 2 bases; nucleotides not matched to a gene: 4. The CDR3 has 14 amino acids. CDR1 is SNHLY, CDR2 FYNNEI, per germline. This TCR derives from a female donor in good health, enrolled as a control in a pregnancy study. Sequences were derived from peripheral blood, sampled in the second trimester of pregnancy. This chain links TRBV2 with TRBJ2-7; 7 nucleotides match TRBD1. CDR3 loop: CASSEQGETYEQYF. Here the CDR3 DNA reads TGTGCCAGCAGTGAGCAGGGGGAGACCTACGAGCAGTACTTC.